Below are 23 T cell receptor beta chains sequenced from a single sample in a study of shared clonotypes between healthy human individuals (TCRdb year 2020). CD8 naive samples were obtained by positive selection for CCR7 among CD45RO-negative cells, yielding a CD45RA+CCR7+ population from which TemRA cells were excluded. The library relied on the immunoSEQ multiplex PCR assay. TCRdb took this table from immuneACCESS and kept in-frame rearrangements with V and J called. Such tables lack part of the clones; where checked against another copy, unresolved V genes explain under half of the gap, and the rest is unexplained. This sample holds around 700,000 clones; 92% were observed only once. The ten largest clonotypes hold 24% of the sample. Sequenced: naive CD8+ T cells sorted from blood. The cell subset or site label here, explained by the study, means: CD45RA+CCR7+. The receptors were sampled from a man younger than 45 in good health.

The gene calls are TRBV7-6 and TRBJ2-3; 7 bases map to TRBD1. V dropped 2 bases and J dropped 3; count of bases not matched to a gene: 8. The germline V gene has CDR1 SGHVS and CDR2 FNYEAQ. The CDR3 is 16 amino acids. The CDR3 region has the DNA TGTGCCAGCAGCTTACCCCGGACAGGAGAGACAGATACGCAGTATTTT. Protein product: CASSLPRTGETDTQYF.

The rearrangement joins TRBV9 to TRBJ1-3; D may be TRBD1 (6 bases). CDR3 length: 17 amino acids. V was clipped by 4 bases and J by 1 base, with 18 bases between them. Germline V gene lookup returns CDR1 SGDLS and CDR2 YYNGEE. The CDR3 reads CASSLSREGQSGNTIYF. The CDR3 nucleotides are TGTGCCAGCAGCCTTAGCAGGGAGGGACAATCTGGAAACACCATATATTTT.

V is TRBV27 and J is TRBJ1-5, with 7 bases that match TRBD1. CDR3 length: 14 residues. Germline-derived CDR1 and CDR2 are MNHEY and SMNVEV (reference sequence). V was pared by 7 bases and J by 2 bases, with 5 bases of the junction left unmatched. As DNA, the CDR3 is TGTGCCAGCAAAGGGGGCGGCGGCAATCAGCCCCAGCATTTT. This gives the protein CASKGGGGNQPQHF.

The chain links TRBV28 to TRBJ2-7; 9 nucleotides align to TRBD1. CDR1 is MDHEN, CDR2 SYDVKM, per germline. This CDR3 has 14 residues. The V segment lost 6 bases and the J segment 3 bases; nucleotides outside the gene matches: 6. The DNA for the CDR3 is TGTGCCAGCAGAAGACAGGGGGGCCTCTACGAGCAGTACTTC. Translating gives CASRRQGGLYEQYF.

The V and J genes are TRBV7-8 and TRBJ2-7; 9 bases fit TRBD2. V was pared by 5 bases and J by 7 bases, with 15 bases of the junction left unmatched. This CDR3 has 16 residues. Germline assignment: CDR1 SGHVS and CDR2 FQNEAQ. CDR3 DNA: TGTGCCAGCAGCCCCCGGGGGTCGGCGGGAGGGTATGAGCAGTACTTC. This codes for CASSPRGSAGGYEQYF.

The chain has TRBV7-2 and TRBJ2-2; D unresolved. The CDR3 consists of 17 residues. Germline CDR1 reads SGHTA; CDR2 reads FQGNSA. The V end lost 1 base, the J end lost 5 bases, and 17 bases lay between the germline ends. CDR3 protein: CASSLELAGRRTGELFF. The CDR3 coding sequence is TGTGCCAGCAGCTTAGAGTTGGCAGGCAGACGAACCGGGGAGCTGTTTTTT.

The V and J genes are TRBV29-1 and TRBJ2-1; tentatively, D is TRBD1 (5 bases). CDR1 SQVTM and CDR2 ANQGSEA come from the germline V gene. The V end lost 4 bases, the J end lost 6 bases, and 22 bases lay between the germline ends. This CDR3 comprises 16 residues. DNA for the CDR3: TGCAGCGTTGGGCCAAGGGGCAGGGTCAATCCCAATGAGCAGTTCTTC. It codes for CSVGPRGRVNPNEQFF.

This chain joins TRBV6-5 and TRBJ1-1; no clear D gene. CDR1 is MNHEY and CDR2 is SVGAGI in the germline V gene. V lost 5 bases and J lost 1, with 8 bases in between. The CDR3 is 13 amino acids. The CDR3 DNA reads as TGTGCCAGCAGTCCTACAGCGAACACTGAAGCTTTCTTT. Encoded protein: CASSPTANTEAFF.

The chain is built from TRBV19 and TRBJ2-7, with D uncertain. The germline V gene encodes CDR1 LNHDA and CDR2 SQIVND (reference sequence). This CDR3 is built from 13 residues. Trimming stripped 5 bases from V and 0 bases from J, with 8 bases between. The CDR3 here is CASSYDISYEQYF. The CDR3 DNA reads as TGTGCCAGTAGTTACGACATCTCCTACGAGCAGTACTTC.

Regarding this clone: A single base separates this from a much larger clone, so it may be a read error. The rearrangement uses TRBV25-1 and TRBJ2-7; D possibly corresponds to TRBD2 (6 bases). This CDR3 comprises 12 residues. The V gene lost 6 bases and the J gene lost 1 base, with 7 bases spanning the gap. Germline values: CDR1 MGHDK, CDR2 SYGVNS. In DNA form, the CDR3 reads TGTGCCAGCAGGGGGGGTTCCTACGAGCAGTACTTC. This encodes CASRGGSYEQYF.

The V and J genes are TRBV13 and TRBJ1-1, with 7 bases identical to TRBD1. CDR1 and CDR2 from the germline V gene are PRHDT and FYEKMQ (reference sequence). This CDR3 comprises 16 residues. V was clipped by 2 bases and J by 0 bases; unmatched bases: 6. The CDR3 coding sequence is TGTGCCAGCAGCTTATGGGCAGGGGGAATGAACACTGAAGCTTTCTTT. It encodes CASSLWAGGMNTEAFF.

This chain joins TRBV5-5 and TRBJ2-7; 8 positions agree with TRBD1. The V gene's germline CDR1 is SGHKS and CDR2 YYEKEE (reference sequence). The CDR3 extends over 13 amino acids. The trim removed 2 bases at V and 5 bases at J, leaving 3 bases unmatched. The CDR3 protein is CASSLPTGDEQYF. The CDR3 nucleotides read TGTGCCAGCAGCTTACCGACAGGGGACGAGCAGTACTTC.

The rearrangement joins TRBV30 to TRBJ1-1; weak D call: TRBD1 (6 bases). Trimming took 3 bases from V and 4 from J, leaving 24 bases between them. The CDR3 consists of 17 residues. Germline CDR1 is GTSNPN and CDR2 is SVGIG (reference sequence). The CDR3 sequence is CAWSRPYRVIASTEAFF. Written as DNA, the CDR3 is TGTGCCTGGAGCCGCCCCTACAGGGTTATAGCGAGCACTGAAGCTTTCTTT.

The CDR3 spells CASSLEAGTYEQYF. The CDR3 nucleotides are TGTGCCAGCAGCTTGGAGGCAGGAACCTACGAGCAGTACTTC. The chain has TRBV5-5 and TRBJ2-7; D call uncertain. This CDR3 region has 14 residues. CDR1 SGHKS and CDR2 YYEKEE come from the germline V gene (reference sequence). Trimming took 0 bases from V and 2 from J, leaving 9 bases between them.

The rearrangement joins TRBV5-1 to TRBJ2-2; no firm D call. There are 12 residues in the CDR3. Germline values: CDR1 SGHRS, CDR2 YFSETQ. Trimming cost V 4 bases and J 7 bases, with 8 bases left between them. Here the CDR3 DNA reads TGCGCCAGCAGCCCCGTACGCGGGGAGCTGTTTTTT. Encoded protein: CASSPVRGELFF.

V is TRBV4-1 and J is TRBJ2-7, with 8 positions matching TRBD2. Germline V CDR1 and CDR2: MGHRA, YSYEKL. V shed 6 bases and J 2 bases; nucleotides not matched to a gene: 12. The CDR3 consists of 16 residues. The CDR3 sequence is CASRNEVIAGPYEQYF. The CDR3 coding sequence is TGCGCCAGCAGAAACGAGGTAATAGCGGGACCCTACGAGCAGTACTTC.

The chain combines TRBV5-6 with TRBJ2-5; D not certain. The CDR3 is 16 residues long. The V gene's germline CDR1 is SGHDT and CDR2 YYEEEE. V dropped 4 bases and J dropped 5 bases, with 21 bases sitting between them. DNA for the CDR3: TGTGCCAGCAGCCGAGAAAGAGTCTCAGGTGGGGAGACCCAGTACTTC. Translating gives CASSRERVSGGETQYF.

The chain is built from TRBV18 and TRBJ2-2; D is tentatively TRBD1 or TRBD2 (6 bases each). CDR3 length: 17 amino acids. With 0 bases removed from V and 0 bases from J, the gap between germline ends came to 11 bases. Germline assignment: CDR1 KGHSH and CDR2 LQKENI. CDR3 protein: CASSPPLRGANTGELFF. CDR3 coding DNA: TGTGCCAGCTCACCACCATTAAGGGGGGCGAACACCGGGGAGCTGTTTTTT. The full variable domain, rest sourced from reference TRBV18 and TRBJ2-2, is NAGVMQNPRHLVRRRGQEARLRCSPMKGHSHVYWYRQLPEEGLKFMVYLQKENIIDESGMPKERFSAEFPKEGPSILRIQQVVRGDSAAYFCASSPPLRGANTGELFFGEGSRLTVL.

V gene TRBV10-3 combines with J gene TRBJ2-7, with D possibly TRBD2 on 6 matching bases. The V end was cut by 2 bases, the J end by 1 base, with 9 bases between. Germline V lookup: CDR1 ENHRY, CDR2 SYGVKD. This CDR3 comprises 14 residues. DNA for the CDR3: TGTGCCATCAGTGAGCCCGGGAGTTCCTACGAGCAGTACTTC. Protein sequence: CAISEPGSSYEQYF.

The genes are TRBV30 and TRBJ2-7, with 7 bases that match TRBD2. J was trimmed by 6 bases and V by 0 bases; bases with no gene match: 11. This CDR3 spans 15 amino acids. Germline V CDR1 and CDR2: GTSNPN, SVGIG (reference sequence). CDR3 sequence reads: CAWSVGLVGNSEQYF. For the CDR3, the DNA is TGTGCCTGGAGTGTCGGACTAGTCGGGAACAGCGAGCAGTACTTC.

In DNA form, the CDR3 reads TGTGCCAGCAGAGAAGGACTAGCGGGAGCCCAGAACACCGGGGAGCTGTTTTTT. This codes for CASREGLAGAQNTGELFF. The chain recombines TRBV9 with TRBJ2-2, with 13 nucleotides matching TRBD2. V gave up 5 bases and J gave up 1 base; unmatched junction bases: 8. CDR1 and CDR2 from the germline V gene are SGDLS and YYNGEE. This CDR3 contains 18 residues.

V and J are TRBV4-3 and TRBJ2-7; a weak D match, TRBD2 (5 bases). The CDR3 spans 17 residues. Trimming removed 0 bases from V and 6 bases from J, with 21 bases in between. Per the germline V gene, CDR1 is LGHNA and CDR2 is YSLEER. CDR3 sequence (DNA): TGCGCCAGCAGCCAAGATCCGCCTAGCACAGTGACTACCGAGCAGTACTTC. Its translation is CASSQDPPSTVTTEQYF.

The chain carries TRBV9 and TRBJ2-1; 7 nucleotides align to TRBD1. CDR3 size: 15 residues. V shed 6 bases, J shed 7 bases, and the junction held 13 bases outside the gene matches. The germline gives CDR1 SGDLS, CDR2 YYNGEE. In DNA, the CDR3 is TGTGCCAGCAATTCCGGGGACAGTAGTCTAAATGAGCAGTTCTTC. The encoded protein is CASNSGDSSLNEQFF.